This TCR beta chain stems from a study of T cells after yellow fever vaccination. The study's findings and limits: Researchers cautioned that FACS-sorted repertoires could harbor abundant clonotypes contaminating from the bulk population. Overall, a small share of clonotypes was seen in both CD4 and CD8 compartments.

UMIs were added to TCR cDNA along with a universal primer site when it was made by 5'RACE template switching. TCRdb reprocessed the 5' RACE reads with MiXCR, giving one entry per CDR3 protein. Of about 220,000 distinct CDR3 sequences listed, around 3.1% are singletons. Trimming removed 5 bases from V and 2 bases from J; junction bases left unmatched: 6. The CDR3 loop spans 14 amino acids. Germline CDR1 SGHDT, CDR2 YYEEEE. This clonotype was counted many times. Its antigen is not known. Sequences were derived from CD4+ T cells sorted from PBMCs, sampled 10 days after the yellow fever booster vaccination. The chain uses TRBV5-6 and TRBJ1-2, with 7 bases aligning to TRBD1. This sequence originates from a young man who received the YFV17D yellow fever vaccine. CDR3: CASRFPGQNYGYTF. CDR3 coding DNA: TGTGCCAGCAGGTTCCCGGGACAGAACTATGGCTACACCTTC.